Each of the 26 T cell receptor beta chains below was sequenced from the same sample in a study of cytomegalovirus exposure and HLA in healthy donors (dated by TCRdb to 2017 to 2019). Library generation was performed with the immunoSEQ multiplex PCR assay. TCRdb mirrors the immuneACCESS table, restricted to in-frame sequences. Some clones are absent from its copies; in checked studies, under half trace to an unresolved V gene, and the reason for the others is unknown. The sample contains 190,000 or so clones, roughly four fifths of them found a single time. The top ten clonotypes cover under 3.5% of the sample. Sample: PBMCs. All receptors come from a woman under 30 in good health and CMV-seropositive.

The chain links TRBV14 to TRBJ2-7; a weak D match, TRBD1 (5 bases). V was pared by 0 bases and J by 7 bases, with 10 bases between. The germline V gene encodes CDR1 SGHDN and CDR2 FVKESK. CDR3 length: 13 residues. The CDR3 DNA sequence: TGTGCCAGCAGCCAAGATTTCCAGGGTGAGCAGTACTTC. It is translated as CASSQDFQGEQYF.

V and J are TRBV7-2 and TRBJ2-7; D may be TRBD1 (6 bases). CDR1 and CDR2 from the germline V gene are SGHTA and FQGNSA. V was shortened by 1 base and J by 3 bases, with 10 bases between the two germline ends. The CDR3 is 14 residues long. The CDR3, as DNA: TGTGCCAGCAGCTTAGTAGGACAGAACTACGAGCAGTACTTC. It codes for CASSLVGQNYEQYF.

CDR3 in DNA: TGCAGCGTTGAACAGGGCTGGTCCAGCGACGGCTACACCTTC. This gives the protein CSVEQGWSSDGYTF. The J gene is TRBJ1-2, the V gene TRBV29-1; maybe TRBD1 (5 bases). V lost 2 bases and J 8 bases, leaving 18 bases between the germline ends. The V gene's germline CDR1 is SQVTM and CDR2 ANQGSEA. This CDR3 comprises 14 residues.

The rearrangement uses TRBV19 and TRBJ2-7; D is possibly TRBD2 (7 bases). The germline gives CDR1 LNHDA, CDR2 SQIVND (reference sequence). The CDR3 covers 16 residues. V lost 6 bases, J lost 0 bases, and 18 bases lay in between. The CDR3 coding sequence is TGTGCCAGTAGCCTCCTAGGGGGGGGGACCTCCTACGAGCAGTACTTC. It translates to CASSLLGGGTSYEQYF.

V and J are TRBV7-9 and TRBJ2-3; D is unclear. This CDR3 has 14 amino acids. Per germline, CDR1 SEHNR and CDR2 FQNEAQ (reference sequence). V was clipped by 5 bases and J by 5 bases, with 14 bases between them. The CDR3 DNA reads TGTGCCAGCAGCCCTTGGGCACAAGAAGATACGCAGTATTTT. It is translated as CASSPWAQEDTQYF.

The chain carries TRBV6-7 and TRBJ2-7; 9 bases agree with TRBD1. TRBV6-7 is assigned to the ORF class and has an uncertain function. This CDR3 spans 16 amino acids. Trimming took 4 bases from V and 3 from J; bases not matched to a gene: 10. For the CDR3, the DNA is TGTGCCAGCAGTTTCCGCCGGACAGGGGTGGACTACGAGCAGTACTTC. It yields the protein CASSFRRTGVDYEQYF.

The chain carries TRBV4-2 and TRBJ2-5; D is possibly TRBD2 (5 bases). Germline values: CDR1 LGHNA, CDR2 YNFKEQ. The CDR3 runs 15 residues. V gave up 5 bases and J gave up 3 bases, with 16 bases separating them. For the CDR3, the DNA is TGTGCCAGCAGCACGACTACCAGACGGGAAGAGACCCAGTACTTC. The encoded protein is CASSTTTRREETQYF.

This CDR3 is CASNTLAGAGELFF. DNA for the CDR3: TGTGCCAGCAACACGCTAGCGGGGGCAGGGGAGCTGTTTTTT. The chain carries TRBV2 and TRBJ2-2; 10 bases fit TRBD2. V shed 7 bases, J shed 8 bases, and the junction held 7 bases outside the gene matches. Germline values: CDR1 SNHLY, CDR2 FYNNEI. The CDR3 totals 14 residues. Full variable domain (remainder filled in from reference TRBV2 and TRBJ2-2): EPEVTQTPSHQVTQMGQEVILRCVPISNHLYFYWYRQILGQKVEFLVSFYNNEISEKSEIFDDQFSVERPDGSNFTLKIRSTKLEDSAMYFCASNTLAGAGELFFGEGSRLTVL.

This clone was found a few times. The genes are TRBV6-1 and TRBJ1-4; D perhaps matches TRBD1 (6 bases). Per germline, CDR1 MNHNS and CDR2 SASEGT. Trimming pared 4 bases from V and 5 bases from J, leaving 11 bases between. There are 14 residues in the CDR3. CDR3 sequence reads: CASSVRTENEKLFF. The CDR3 coding sequence is TGTGCCAGCAGTGTCAGGACAGAGAATGAAAAACTGTTTTTT.

This rearrangement joins TRBV18 to TRBJ1-3; 10 bases agree with TRBD1. V trimming: 0 bases; J trimming: 5 bases; junction bases outside the gene matches: 4. Germline assignment: CDR1 KGHSH and CDR2 LQKENI. CDR3 length equals 16 residues. The CDR3 sequence: CASSPPGTGVRNTIYF. CDR3 coding DNA: TGTGCCAGCTCACCACCCGGGACAGGGGTTAGAAACACCATATATTTT.

The chain uses TRBV7-2 and TRBJ2-1; 8 nucleotides agree with TRBD1. The ends lost 6 bases at V and 7 bases at J; junction bases unmatched: 5. Germline V gene lookup returns CDR1 SGHTA and CDR2 FQGNSA. CDR3 length: 13 residues. The CDR3 loop reads CASSRQGWNEQFF. CDR3 nucleotides: TGTGCCAGCAGTAGACAGGGGTGGAATGAGCAGTTCTTC.

The chain employs TRBV6-5 and TRBJ2-1; a weak D match, TRBD2 (7 bases). The CDR3 has 14 amino acids. The V end was cut by 2 bases, the J end by 8 bases, with 13 bases between. Germline V gene sequence: CDR1 MNHEY, CDR2 SVGAGI. The CDR3 sequence: CASSYGLGGYEQFF. In nucleotides, the CDR3 is TGTGCCAGCAGTTACGGACTAGGGGGGTATGAGCAGTTCTTC.

V is TRBV5-5 and J is TRBJ2-7; D is ambiguous. CDR3 length equals 12 residues. V lost 0 bases, J lost 3 bases, and 4 bases lay in between. Germline V gene sequence: CDR1 SGHKS, CDR2 YYEKEE (reference sequence). This chain's CDR3 is CASSLVRYEQYF. CDR3 nucleotide sequence: TGTGCCAGCAGCTTGGTGCGCTACGAGCAGTACTTC.

The chain is built from TRBV6-1 and TRBJ2-3; 11 bases match TRBD2. The J segment lost 5 bases and the V segment lost 4 bases, leaving 8 bases of the junction unmatched. CDR1 is MNHNS, CDR2 SASEGT, per germline. This CDR3 is built from 16 residues. Here the CDR3 reads CASSALAGGGQDTQYF. The CDR3 nucleotides are TGTGCCAGCAGTGCCTTAGCGGGGGGGGGACAAGATACGCAGTATTTT.

The chain combines TRBV19 with TRBJ2-3; tentatively, D is TRBD2 (6 bases). CDR1 and CDR2 from the germline V gene are LNHDA and SQIVND (reference sequence). V was trimmed by 2 bases and J by 1 base, leaving 10 bases between them. This CDR3 has 15 amino acids. The CDR3 sequence: CASSIREKGTDTQYF. CDR3 nucleotides: TGTGCCAGTAGTATACGGGAGAAGGGCACAGATACGCAGTATTTT.

This sequence joins TRBV10-2 and TRBJ2-1; D is possibly TRBD2 (7 bases). This CDR3 is 15 amino acids long. CDR1 is WSHSY and CDR2 is SAAADI in the germline V gene. V gave up 6 bases and J gave up 2 bases, with 14 bases separating them. CDR3 DNA: TGCGCCAGCAGGGAAGAAGGGGGGGCCTACAATGAGCAGTTCTTC. The encoded protein is CASREEGGAYNEQFF.

The rearrangement uses TRBV6-1 and TRBJ1-1; a possible D gene is TRBD1 (5 bases). The V gene lost 7 bases and the J gene lost 1 base, with 10 bases spanning the gap. CDR1 MNHNS and CDR2 SASEGT come from the germline V gene. The CDR3 extends over 13 amino acids. The CDR3 DNA follows: TGTGCCAGCACCTACGGGGGGAACACTGAAGCTTTCTTT. Protein product: CASTYGGNTEAFF.

This clone came up once. This chain uses TRBV13 with TRBJ2-7; maybe TRBD1 (6 bases). Germline values: CDR1 PRHDT, CDR2 FYEKMQ (reference sequence). V lost 8 bases and J 6 bases, leaving 26 bases between the germline ends. This CDR3 comprises 16 residues. The CDR3 sequence is CASHHPDRLQTIEQYF. CDR3 DNA sequence: TGTGCCAGCCATCATCCGGACAGATTACAAACTATCGAGCAGTACTTC. The full variable domain, completed using reference TRBV13 and TRBJ2-7, is AAGVIQSPRHLIKEKRETATLKCYPIPRHDTVYWYQQGPGQDPQFLISFYEKMQSDKGSIPDRFSAQQFSDYHSELNMSSLELGDSALYFCASHHPDRLQTIEQYFGPGTRLTVT.

This chain joins TRBV6-1 and TRBJ2-5; 11 nucleotides align to TRBD2. V lost 2 bases and J lost 4; bases outside the gene matches: 3. The CDR3 covers 15 residues. CDR1 is MNHNS and CDR2 is SASEGT in the germline V gene. The CDR3 region has the DNA TGTGCCAGCAGTGAATCTAGCGGGGGGTCAGAGACCCAGTACTTC. Its translation is CASSESSGGSETQYF.

The chain is built from TRBV9 and TRBJ1-1; perhaps TRBD1 as D (5 bases). CDR1 and CDR2 from the germline V gene are SGDLS and YYNGEE. This CDR3 contains 13 residues. The V gene lost 0 bases and the J gene lost 8 bases, with 11 bases spanning the gap. Here the CDR3 reads CASSVDQGAEAFF. The CDR3 DNA is TGTGCCAGCAGCGTAGATCAAGGGGCGGAAGCTTTCTTT.

This sequence joins TRBV6-6 and TRBJ2-1; the match to TRBD1 covers 8 bases. After removal of 10 bases from V and 7 bases from J, the junction contained 9 bases not matched to a gene. The germline V gene encodes CDR1 MNHNY and CDR2 SVGAGI (reference sequence). CDR3 length equals 13 residues. The CDR3 spells CAISTGGWNEQFF. The CDR3 DNA reads as TGTGCCATCTCAACAGGGGGTTGGAATGAGCAGTTCTTC.

V is TRBV21-1 and J is TRBJ1-2; the table gives TRBD1 as D, unverified against the DNA. TRBV21-1 is described as a pseudogene. The CDR3 is 15 residues long. CDR3 bases: TGTGCCAGCAGCAAAGCGCTGTTCAGAAACTATGGCTACACCTTC. Its translation is CASSKALFRNYGYTF.

The chain couples TRBV12-5 to TRBJ1-4; D ambiguous. The V end lost 6 bases, the J end lost 10 bases, and 21 bases lay between the germline ends. Germline V gives CDR1 LGHNT, CDR2 FRNRAP. This CDR3 has 15 residues. CDR3 loop: CASGVDLHEVGKLFF. The CDR3 DNA reads TGTGCTAGTGGAGTTGATTTACATGAGGTAGGAAAACTGTTTTTT.

This chain uses TRBV28 with TRBJ2-7; tentative D call: TRBD2 (6 bases). The CDR3 has 17 residues. Germline assignment: CDR1 MDHEN and CDR2 SYDVKM. V lost 5 bases and J lost 0, with 20 bases in between. CDR3 amino acids: CASSPPVGTSSSYEQYF. For the CDR3, the DNA is TGTGCCAGCAGTCCTCCCGTGGGGACTTCGAGCTCCTACGAGCAGTACTTC.

The rearrangement links TRBV6-5 to TRBJ2-1, with TRBD1 matching 9 bases. This CDR3 is built from 14 residues. The V gene's germline CDR1 is MNHEY and CDR2 SVGAGI. Germline trimming cut 7 bases from V and 3 bases from J; bases unmatched to any gene: 4. CDR3 nucleotide sequence: TGTGCCAGCACCCGGACAGGGGACTACAATGAGCAGTTCTTC. Its protein is CASTRTGDYNEQFF.

In its sample, this clone was seen a few times. The chain has TRBV11-2 and TRBJ1-2; perhaps TRBD1 as D (5 bases). CDR1 and CDR2 (germline): SGHAT, FQNNGV. V was clipped by 1 base and J by 6 bases, with 9 bases between them. The CDR3 is 13 residues long. CDR3 in amino acids: CASSLVAGNGYTF. The CDR3, as DNA: TGTGCCAGCAGCTTAGTGGCAGGGAATGGCTACACCTTC.